Below are 16 T cell receptor beta chains sequenced from a single sample in a study of T cell responses to AZD1222 COVID-19 vaccine (dated by TCRdb to 2020 to 2023). The sample's time point label is to be understood as: baseline before first vaccination. The library relied on the immunoSEQ multiplex PCR assay. As stored in TCRdb, this immuneACCESS dataset retains in-frame rearrangements with V and J assigned. A fraction of the clones does not appear; measured against another copy, unresolved V genes explain less than half of the discrepancy, and the remainder lacks a known reason. The table for this sample lists about 59,000 clones; around 80% of them were counted only once. The ten largest clones represent 15% to 25% of the sample. Sequenced material: peripheral blood, taken on day 0 of AZD1222 vaccination. These receptors were taken from an adult in good health.

The chain couples TRBV7-9 to TRBJ2-7; D gene ambiguous. CDR1 is SEHNR and CDR2 is FQNEAQ in the germline V gene (reference sequence). Trimming removed 7 bases at V and 1 base at J, with 14 bases between. This CDR3 is 14 amino acids long. Written as DNA, the CDR3 is TGTGCCAGCATGATGATGGGATCTTCCTACGAGCAGTACTTC. This sequence encodes CASMMMGSSYEQYF.

The genes are TRBV7-2 and TRBJ2-7; 7 nucleotides match TRBD2. Germline V CDR1 and CDR2: SGHTA, FQGNSA. The CDR3 is 15 amino acids. V shed 5 bases and J 3 bases; nucleotides not matched to a gene: 10. In nucleotides, the CDR3 is TGTGCCAGCAGCGCTACCGGGACTATGTACTACGAGCAGTACTTC. This gives the protein CASSATGTMYYEQYF.

The chain joins TRBV4-3 to TRBJ1-4; tentative D call: TRBD1 (5 bases). This CDR3 has 16 residues. The germline CDR1 and CDR2 sequences are LGHNA and YSLEER. V was trimmed by 0 bases and J by 3 bases, leaving 11 bases between them. The CDR3: CASSQDFRVSNEKLFF. CDR3 sequence (DNA): TGCGCCAGCAGCCAAGATTTCAGGGTATCTAATGAAAAACTGTTTTTT.

The rearrangement uses TRBV11-2 and TRBJ2-7; no clear D. Germline CDR1 reads SGHAT; CDR2 reads FQNNGV. V gave up 3 bases and J gave up 3 bases, with 12 bases separating them. CDR3 length: 14 amino acids. In DNA, the CDR3 is TGTGCCAGCAGCTTTTCAGGCAGAAGCTACGAGCAGTACTTC. It encodes CASSFSGRSYEQYF.

The J gene is TRBJ2-2, the V gene TRBV5-1; 10 nucleotides line up with TRBD1. The trim removed 2 bases at V and 5 bases at J, leaving 6 bases unmatched. CDR3 size: 16 residues. CDR1 and CDR2 from the germline V gene are SGHRS and YFSETQ. In DNA, the CDR3 is TGCGCCAGCAGCTTAACCGGGACAGGGGCAACCGGGGAGCTGTTTTTT. Translating gives CASSLTGTGATGELFF.

A few counts support this clone. The J gene is TRBJ1-4, the V gene TRBV12-3 or TRBV12-4, with 7 bases matching TRBD1. Trimming at V came to 7 bases and at J to 4 bases, leaving 3 bases not matched to a gene. The CDR3 is made up of 13 amino acids. The chain's CDR3 is CASMGQNNEKLFF. Written as DNA, the CDR3 is TGTGCCAGCATGGGACAGAATAATGAAAAACTGTTTTTT.

The chain couples TRBV6-5 to TRBJ1-2, with D perhaps TRBD1 (6 bases). V was cut by 6 bases and J by 7 bases, with 18 bases left in between. The CDR3 length is 14 residues. Germline V CDR1 and CDR2: MNHEY, SVGAGI. The CDR3 bases are TGTGCCAGCAGGACCGGACAGTATAATGGTGGCTACACCTTC. Encoded protein: CASRTGQYNGGYTF.

This clone has only one observation. The rearrangement uses TRBV7-9 and TRBJ1-5; possibly TRBD1 for D (5 bases). The ends were cut back, 5 bases at V and 3 bases at J, with 14 bases in the middle. Germline CDR1 and CDR2: SEHNR and FQNEAQ (reference sequence). This CDR3 has 15 residues. The CDR3: CASSRGGSDNQPQHF. The DNA for the CDR3 is TGTGCCAGCAGCCGTGGGGGGTCAGACAATCAGCCCCAGCATTTT.

The chain uses TRBV10-3 and TRBJ1-4; D may be TRBD1 (6 bases). V lost 5 bases to trimming and J lost 4 bases, with 11 bases between them. The CDR3 is made up of 14 amino acids. In germline, CDR1 is ENHRY, CDR2 SYGVKD. CDR3 loop: CAISNDRFNEKLFF. The CDR3 nucleotides read TGTGCCATCAGTAACGACAGGTTTAATGAAAAACTGTTTTTT.

This rearrangement joins TRBV29-1 to TRBJ1-2; the D is unclear. The CDR3 is made up of 13 amino acids. V lost 7 bases and J 1 base, leaving 13 bases between the germline ends. Germline V CDR1 and CDR2: SQVTM, ANQGSEA. The CDR3 is CSGDLGFNYGYTF. Here the CDR3 DNA reads TGCAGCGGGGATCTGGGGTTTAACTATGGCTACACCTTC.

This chain joins TRBV6-5 and TRBJ2-1; 8 nucleotides line up with TRBD2. In germline, CDR1 is MNHEY, CDR2 SVGAGI. The J segment lost 4 bases and the V segment lost 4 bases, leaving 6 bases of the junction unmatched. This CDR3 has 15 residues. CDR3 amino acids: CASSWGTRLYNEQFF. The CDR3, as DNA: TGTGCCAGCAGTTGGGGGACTAGGTTATACAATGAGCAGTTCTTC.

This clone is a singleton in its sample. This chain uses TRBV28 with TRBJ2-2; D may be TRBD2 (5 bases). V was pared by 2 bases and J by 3 bases, with 16 bases between. The germline V gene has CDR1 MDHEN and CDR2 SYDVKM. The CDR3 extends over 17 amino acids. The CDR3 DNA reads as TGTGCCAGCAGTTTAGCGGGTACCAGTCCTTACACCGGGGAGCTGTTTTTT. It encodes CASSLAGTSPYTGELFF.

The chain uses TRBV10-3 and TRBJ2-5; 9 positions match TRBD1. Germline trimming cut 6 bases from V and 2 bases from J; bases unmatched to any gene: 1. Germline V gene data show CDR1 as ENHRY and CDR2 as SYGVKD. This CDR3 has 13 amino acids. As DNA, the CDR3 is TGTGCCATCAGAGGGACAGGGCAAGAGACCCAGTACTTC. Translation: CAIRGTGQETQYF.

The chain joins TRBV9 to TRBJ1-2; D call uncertain. Per germline, CDR1 SGDLS and CDR2 YYNGEE. This CDR3 has 15 residues. V was pared by 0 bases and J by 5 bases, with 14 bases between. The DNA for the CDR3 is TGTGCCAGCAGCGTAGTAACTCACCCCGCGTATGGCTACACCTTC. Translating gives CASSVVTHPAYGYTF.

The chain employs TRBV2 and TRBJ2-1; D is perhaps TRBD1 or TRBD2 (5 bases each). The CDR3 spans 14 residues. Between the trimmed V and J ends, which lost 4 bases and 3 bases, there was a span of 10 bases. Looked up from germline, CDR1 is SNHLY and CDR2 is FYNNEI. CDR3: CASSGGAVYNEQFF. CDR3 nucleotides: TGTGCCAGCAGTGGAGGGGCGGTCTACAATGAGCAGTTCTTC.

The V gene is TRBV5-1, the J gene TRBJ1-1, with D perhaps TRBD1 (5 bases). This CDR3 is built from 14 residues. The V gene lost 4 bases and the J gene lost 5 bases, with 15 bases spanning the gap. From germline, CDR1 is SGHRS and CDR2 YFSETQ. The chain's CDR3 is CASSLLGRGTEAFF. Written as DNA, the CDR3 is TGCGCCAGCAGCCTGTTAGGGAGGGGAACTGAAGCTTTCTTT.